This T cell receptor beta chain is from a study of cytomegalovirus exposure and HLA in healthy donors. Overall study findings and caveats: According to a subsequent analysis, TCR clusters from the first cohort were inclined to appear together in the roughly 130 validation repertoires. Using the classifier, cytomegalovirus status was reportedly diagnosed with high specificity and sensitivity. Investigators reported some 150 TCR beta chains as tied to cytomegalovirus.

V was shortened by 3 bases and J by 1 base, with 6 bases between the two germline ends. The CDR3 is made up of 14 amino acids. Germline lookup yields CDR1 MDHEN and CDR2 SYDVKM. Here immunoSEQ multiplex PCR was the method, and the copy in TCRdb shows in-frame clones only, minus some. The profile covers roughly 130,000 clones, with 84% appearing a single time and 1.4% to 1.5% taken by the ten largest. To note about this clone: What it binds is not known. A much more abundant neighbour one base away suggests this may be a read error.

Separate from the approximately 650-subject first cohort, the roughly 120-subject validation cohort was the one that the donors belonged to. This rearrangement joins TRBV28 to TRBJ2-2; D is possibly TRBD1 (5 bases). Sequencing used PBMCs. The sequence was collected from a woman aged 25 to 39 in good health and CMV-seronegative. This CDR3 is CASSLGQNTGELFF. The CDR3 coding sequence is TGTGCCAGCAGTTTGGGGCAGAACACCGGGGAGCTGTTTTTT.